What follows is one T cell receptor (beta chain) and its context. Its antigen is unidentified. This record comes from a study of shared clonotypes between healthy human individuals. Unmatched junction bases numbered 9, after V lost 7 bases and J lost 0 bases. The length of the CDR3 is 15 residues. CDR1 is PRHDT and CDR2 is FYEKMQ in the germline V gene (reference sequence). Study observations and caveats: Rarefaction exposed incomplete sorted-subset sequencing despite large depth. Naive CD4 clonotypes overlapped across several donors at approximately 5.5%.

Some clones are missing from TCRdb's copy, which holds only in-frame ones; the method was immunoSEQ multiplex PCR. The sample lists 2 million to 2.5 million clones, about nine tenths occurring once. The TCR comes from a man younger than 30 in good health. Some clones in this sample may be carry-over from other donors' samples. The rearrangement uses TRBV13 and TRBJ2-7; 7 nucleotides agree with TRBD2. Sequencing was performed on naive CD4+ T cells from PBMCs. Described subset: CD45RA+ positively selected. CDR3 coding DNA: TGTGCCAGCACCAACGGGGGGTCTAGCTCCTACGAGCAGTACTTC. Residues: CASTNGGSSSYEQYF.